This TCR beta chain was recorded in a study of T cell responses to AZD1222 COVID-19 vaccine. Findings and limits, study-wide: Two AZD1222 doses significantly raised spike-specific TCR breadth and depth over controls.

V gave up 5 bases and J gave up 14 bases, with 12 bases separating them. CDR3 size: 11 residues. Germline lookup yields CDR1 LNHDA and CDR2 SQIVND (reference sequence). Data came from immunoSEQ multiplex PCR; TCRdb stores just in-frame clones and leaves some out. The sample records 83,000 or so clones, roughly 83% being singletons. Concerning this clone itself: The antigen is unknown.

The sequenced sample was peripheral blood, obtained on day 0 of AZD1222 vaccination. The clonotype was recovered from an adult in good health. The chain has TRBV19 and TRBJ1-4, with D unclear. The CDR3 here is CASSDPPRLFF. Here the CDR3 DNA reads TGTGCCAGTAGTGACCCCCCGAGGCTGTTTTTT.